This TCR beta chain originates from a study of cytomegalovirus exposure and HLA in healthy donors. CDR1 is SEHNR and CDR2 is FQNEAQ in the germline V gene (reference sequence). Trimming removed 3 bases at V and 1 base at J, with 6 bases between. The CDR3 consists of 14 residues. PCR primers comprised 60 Vbeta and 13 Jbeta primers. Sequenced by immunoSEQ multiplex PCR; TCRdb stores in-frame clones only, minus some. The sample includes more than 95,000 clones, approximately 80% of them seen just once. Regarding the study as a whole: Judged likely to be a sequencing artifact was a cluster of highly shared sequence variants. Later analysis associated a missense DCLRE1C variant with TCR beta V- and J-gene trimming. Earlier analysis yielded a pattern in which most TCR beta V segments were productive about 87% or about 30% of the time.

Regarding donors, all were healthy bone marrow donors. Comments on this clone: The antigen is not known.

This chain uses TRBV7-9 with TRBJ2-2, with D unclear. The specimen sequenced was PBMCs. The receptor was isolated from a woman aged 40 to 50 in good health and CMV-seropositive. In DNA form, the CDR3 reads TGTGCCAGCAGCTTTGCCGGGAACACCGGGGAGCTGTTTTTT. Its protein product is CASSFAGNTGELFF. The whole variable domain, remainder taken from reference TRBV7-9 and TRBJ2-2, is DTGVSQNPRHKITKRGQNVTFRCDPISEHNRLYWYRQTLGQGPEFLTYFQNEAQLEKSRLLSDRFSAERPKGSFSTLEIQRTEQGDSAMYLCASSFAGNTGELFFGEGSRLTVL.